This T cell receptor (beta chain) was observed in a study of shared clonotypes between healthy human individuals. Study-level results: The rarefaction results pointed to incomplete sorted-subset sequencing despite large depth.

A remark on this clone: Its antigen is currently unknown.

Assay: immunoSEQ multiplex PCR; the TCRdb copy retains only in-frame clones and omits some. The sample has 2 million to 2.5 million clones; under 95% are singletons. The CDR3 is made up of 15 amino acids. Trimming shortened V by 0 bases and J by 7 bases, and 13 bases separated the two germline ends. Per germline, CDR1 MNHNY and CDR2 SVGAGI (reference sequence). The rearrangement uses TRBV6-6 and TRBJ2-1; tentatively, D is TRBD2 (6 bases). This sequence was found in a man between 18 and 35 years old in good health. Some clones in this sample may be carry-over from other donors' samples. Sequencing was done on a sample of naive CD4+ T cells from PBMCs. Subset denoted: CD45RA+ positively selected. The CDR3 region is CASSYSQSGRNEQFF. CDR3 bases: TGTGCCAGCAGTTACTCGCAATCAGGGAGGAATGAGCAGTTCTTC.